This TCR beta chain was identified during a study of CD8+CD57+ T cells in acquired aplastic anemia. Overall study results and limits: Between patients and controls, CD8+ Simpson's diversity did not vary significantly.

The template used for profiling TCR beta VDJ and CDR3 was genomic DNA. Each CDR3 protein is one row after TCRdb ran MiXCR on the reads. This table holds around 68,000 distinct CDR3 sequences, approximately 51% found once. Trimming cost V 3 bases and J 10 bases, with 10 bases left between them. Germline V gene lookup returns CDR1 SGHTA and CDR2 FQGNSA. The CDR3 loop spans 13 amino acids. For this clonotype: Its antigen is unknown.

This receptor was obtained from a human donor in good health, serving as a control. J is TRBJ1-6 and V is TRBV7-2; D is ambiguous. Sequenced sample: sorted CD4+, CD8+, or CD8+CD57+ T cells (not recorded which) from PBMCs. This chain's CDR3 is CASSFPHVSPLHF. The CDR3 DNA sequence: TGTGCCAGCAGCTTCCCACACGTCTCACCCCTCCACTTT.